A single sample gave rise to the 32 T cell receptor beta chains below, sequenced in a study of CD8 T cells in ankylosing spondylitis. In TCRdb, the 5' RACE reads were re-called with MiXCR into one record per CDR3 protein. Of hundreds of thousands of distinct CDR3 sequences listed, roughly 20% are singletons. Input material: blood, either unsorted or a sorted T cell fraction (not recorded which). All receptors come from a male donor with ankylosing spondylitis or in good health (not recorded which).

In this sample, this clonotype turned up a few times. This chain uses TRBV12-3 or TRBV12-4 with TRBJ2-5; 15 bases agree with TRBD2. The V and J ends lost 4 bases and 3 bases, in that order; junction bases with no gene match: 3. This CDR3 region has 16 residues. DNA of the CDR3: TGTGCCAGCAGTTACGGACTAGCGGGAGGGAAAGAGACCCAGTACTTC. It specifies CASSYGLAGGKETQYF.

The CDR3 nucleotides are TGTGCCTTCCCCCGTCCCCGGACTAGCGGGAGAGGGAGCTCCTACGAGCAGTACGTC. Residues: CAFPRPRTSGRGSSYEQYV. V gene TRBV12-3 or TRBV12-4 combines with J gene TRBJ2-7, with 13 bases matching TRBD2. CDR3 length: 19 residues. V shed 11 bases, J shed 0 bases, and the junction held 19 bases outside the gene matches.

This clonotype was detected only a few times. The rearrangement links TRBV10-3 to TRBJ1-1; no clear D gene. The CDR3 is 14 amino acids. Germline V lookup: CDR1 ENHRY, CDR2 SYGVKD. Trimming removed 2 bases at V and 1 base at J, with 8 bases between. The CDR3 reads CAISEAGTNTEAFF. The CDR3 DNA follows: TGTGCCATCAGTGAGGCAGGAACGAACACTGAAGCTTTCTTT.

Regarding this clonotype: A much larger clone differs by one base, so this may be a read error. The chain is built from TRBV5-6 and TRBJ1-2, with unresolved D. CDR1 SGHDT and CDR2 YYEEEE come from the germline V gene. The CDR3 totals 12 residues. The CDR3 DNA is TGTACCAGCAGCTTGGGAGTCTATGGCTACACCTTC. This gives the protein CTSSLGVYGYTF.

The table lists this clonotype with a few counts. The CDR3 reads CASSLLGGGNQPQHF. The CDR3 coding sequence is TGTGCCAGCAGTTTATTGGGCGGGGGGAATCAGCCCCAGCATTTT. This chain joins TRBV28 and TRBJ1-5; the D gene is possibly TRBD1 (5 bases). V shed 1 base and J shed 4 bases, with 11 bases lying between them. In germline, CDR1 is MDHEN, CDR2 SYDVKM. The CDR3 consists of 15 residues.

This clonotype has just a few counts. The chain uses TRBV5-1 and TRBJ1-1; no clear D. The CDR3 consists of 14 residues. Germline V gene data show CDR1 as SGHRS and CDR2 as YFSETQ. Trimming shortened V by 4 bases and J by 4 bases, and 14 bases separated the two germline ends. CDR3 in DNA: TGCGCCAGCAGCAATGGGCCCTCAGGCACTGAAGCTTTCTTT. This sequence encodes CASSNGPSGTEAFF.

CDR3 sequence (DNA): TGTGCCAGCATCCCGGGACTGAGCACAGATACGCAGTATTTT. Translating it yields CASIPGLSTDTQYF. The chain is built from TRBV12-3 or TRBV12-4 and TRBJ2-3, with D tentatively TRBD2 (6 bases). The CDR3 runs 14 residues. V was trimmed by 7 bases and J by 0 bases, leaving 11 bases between them.

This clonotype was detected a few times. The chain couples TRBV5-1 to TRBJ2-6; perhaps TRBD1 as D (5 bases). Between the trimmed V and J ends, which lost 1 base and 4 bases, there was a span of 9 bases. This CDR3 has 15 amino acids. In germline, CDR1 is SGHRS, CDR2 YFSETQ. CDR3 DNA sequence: TGCGCCAGCAGCTTGCAGGGTACCGGGGCCAACGTCCTGACTTTC. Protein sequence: CASSLQGTGANVLTF.

CDR3 sequence reads: CASSPWSGNYEQYV. The CDR3 nucleotides read TGTGCCAGCAGCCCCTGGTCGGGAAACTACGAGCAGTACGTC. This chain joins TRBV12-3 or TRBV12-4 and TRBJ2-7, with D possibly being TRBD2 (5 bases). The CDR3 contains 14 residues. V shed 6 bases and J shed 3 bases, with 15 bases lying between them.

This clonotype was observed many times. Here the CDR3 DNA reads TGTGCCACCAAAGACAGGGGGCAAGGTCAGCCCCAGCATTTT. The encoded protein is CATKDRGQGQPQHF. The chain joins TRBV19 to TRBJ1-5, with TRBD1 matching over 10 bases. The CDR3 loop spans 14 amino acids. CDR1 is LNHDA and CDR2 is SQIVND in the germline V gene (reference sequence). V gave up 10 bases and J gave up 6 bases; unmatched junction bases: 9.

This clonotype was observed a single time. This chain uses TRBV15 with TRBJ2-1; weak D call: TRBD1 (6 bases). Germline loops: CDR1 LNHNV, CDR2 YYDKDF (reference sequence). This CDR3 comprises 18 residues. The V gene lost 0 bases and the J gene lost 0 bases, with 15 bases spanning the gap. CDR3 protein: CATSRDGALGASYNEQFF. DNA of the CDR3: TGTGCCACCAGCAGAGATGGTGCGCTGGGGGCCTCCTACAATGAGCAGTTCTTC.

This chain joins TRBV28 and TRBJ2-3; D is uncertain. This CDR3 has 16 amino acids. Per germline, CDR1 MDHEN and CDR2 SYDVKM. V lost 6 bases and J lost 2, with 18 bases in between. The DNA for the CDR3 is TGTGCCAGCAGCCGACCCGTCCACTCAAACACAGATACGCAGTATTTT. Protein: CASSRPVHSNTDTQYF.

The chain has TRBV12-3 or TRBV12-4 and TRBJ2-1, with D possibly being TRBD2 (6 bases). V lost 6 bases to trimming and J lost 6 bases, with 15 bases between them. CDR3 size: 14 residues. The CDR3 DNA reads TGTGCCAGCAGCTTTGCGGGGTGGCTCAATGAGCAGTTCTTC. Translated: CASSFAGWLNEQFF.

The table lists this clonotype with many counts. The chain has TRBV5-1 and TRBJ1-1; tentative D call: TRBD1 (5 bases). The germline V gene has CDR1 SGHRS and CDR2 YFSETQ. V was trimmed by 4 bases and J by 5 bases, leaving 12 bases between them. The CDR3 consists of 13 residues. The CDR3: CASSKAAGTEAFF. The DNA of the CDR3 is TGCGCCAGCAGCAAAGCAGCAGGGACTGAAGCTTTCTTT. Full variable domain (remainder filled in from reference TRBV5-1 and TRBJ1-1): KAGVTQTPRYLIKTRGQQVTLSCSPISGHRSVSWYQQTPGQGLQFLFEYFSETQRNKGNFPGRFSGRQFSNSRSEMNVSTLELGDSALYLCASSKAAGTEAFFGQGTRLTVV.

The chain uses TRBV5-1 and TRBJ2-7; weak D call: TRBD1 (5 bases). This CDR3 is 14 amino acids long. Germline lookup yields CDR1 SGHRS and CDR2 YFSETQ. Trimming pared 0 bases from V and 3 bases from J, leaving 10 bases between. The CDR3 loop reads CASSLVDTYYEQYV. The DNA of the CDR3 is TGCGCCAGCAGCTTGGTGGACACTTACTACGAGCAGTACGTC.

The CDR3 loop reads CASSLPGRSNQPQHF. In DNA, the CDR3 is TGTGCCAGCAGTTTACCTGGCCGAAGCAATCAGCCCCAGCATTTT. V is TRBV28 and J is TRBJ1-5, with D uncertain. Germline assignment: CDR1 MDHEN and CDR2 SYDVKM. V lost 2 bases to trimming and J lost 1 base, with 9 bases between them. The CDR3 spans 15 residues.

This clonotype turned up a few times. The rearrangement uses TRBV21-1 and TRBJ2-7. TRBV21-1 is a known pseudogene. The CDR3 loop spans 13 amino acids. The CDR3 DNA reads TGTGCCAGCAGCAACGACTCTTCCTACGAGCAGTACGTC. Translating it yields CASSNDSSYEQYV.

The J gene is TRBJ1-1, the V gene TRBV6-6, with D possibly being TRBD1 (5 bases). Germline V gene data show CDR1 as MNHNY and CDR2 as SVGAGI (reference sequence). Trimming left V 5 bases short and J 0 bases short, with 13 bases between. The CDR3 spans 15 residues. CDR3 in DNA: TGTGCCAGCAGTCCTCTCAGGGCACTGAACACTGAAGCTTTCTTT. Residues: CASSPLRALNTEAFF.

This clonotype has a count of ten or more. This CDR3 is CAITLSPLAGTDTGELFF. The CDR3 DNA sequence: TGTGCCATCACCCTCTCCCCCCTAGCGGGGACTGACACCGGGGAGCTGTTTTTT. The chain joins TRBV10-3 to TRBJ2-2, with 9 bases matching TRBD2. Germline assignment: CDR1 ENHRY and CDR2 SYGVKD. CDR3 size: 18 residues. After removal of 7 bases from V and 3 bases from J, the junction contained 15 bases not matched to a gene.

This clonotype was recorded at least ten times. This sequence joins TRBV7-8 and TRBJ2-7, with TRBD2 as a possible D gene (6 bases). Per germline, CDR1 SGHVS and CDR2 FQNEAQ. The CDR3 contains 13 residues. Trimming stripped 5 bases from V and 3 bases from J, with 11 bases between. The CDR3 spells CASSPRGDYEQYV. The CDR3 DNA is TGTGCCAGCAGCCCGCGGGGTGACTACGAGCAGTACGTC.

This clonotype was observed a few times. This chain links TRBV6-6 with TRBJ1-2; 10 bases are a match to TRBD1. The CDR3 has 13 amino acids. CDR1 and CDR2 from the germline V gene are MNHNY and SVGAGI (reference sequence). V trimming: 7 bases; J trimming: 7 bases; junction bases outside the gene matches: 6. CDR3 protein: CASTRQGAGGYTF. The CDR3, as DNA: TGTGCCAGCACCAGACAGGGGGCGGGTGGCTACACCTTC.

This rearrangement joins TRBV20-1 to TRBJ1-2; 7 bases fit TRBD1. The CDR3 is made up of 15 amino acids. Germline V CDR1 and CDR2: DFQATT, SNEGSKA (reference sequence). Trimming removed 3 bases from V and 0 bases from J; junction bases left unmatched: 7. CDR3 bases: TGCAGTGCTAGGGTGACAGGGATCCCTAACTATGGCTACACCTTC. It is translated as CSARVTGIPNYGYTF.

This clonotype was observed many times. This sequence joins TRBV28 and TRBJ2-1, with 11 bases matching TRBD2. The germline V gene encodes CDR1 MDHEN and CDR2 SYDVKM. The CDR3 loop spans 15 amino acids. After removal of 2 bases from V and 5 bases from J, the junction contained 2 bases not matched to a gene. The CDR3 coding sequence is TGTGCCAGCAGTTTACCGGGACTAGCGGACAATGAGCAGTTCTTC. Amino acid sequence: CASSLPGLADNEQFF.

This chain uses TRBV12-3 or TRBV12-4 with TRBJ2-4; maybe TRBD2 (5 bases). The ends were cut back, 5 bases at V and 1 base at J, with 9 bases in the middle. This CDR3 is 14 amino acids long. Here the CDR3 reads CASSPGTAKNIQYF. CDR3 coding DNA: TGTGCCAGCAGTCCGGGAACGGCCAAAAACATTCAGTACTTC.

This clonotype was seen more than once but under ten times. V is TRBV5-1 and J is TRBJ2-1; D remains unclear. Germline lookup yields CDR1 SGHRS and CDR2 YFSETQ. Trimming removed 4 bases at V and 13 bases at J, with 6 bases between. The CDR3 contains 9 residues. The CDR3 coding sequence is TGCGCCAGCAGCACAAATCAGTTCTTC. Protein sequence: CASSTNQFF.

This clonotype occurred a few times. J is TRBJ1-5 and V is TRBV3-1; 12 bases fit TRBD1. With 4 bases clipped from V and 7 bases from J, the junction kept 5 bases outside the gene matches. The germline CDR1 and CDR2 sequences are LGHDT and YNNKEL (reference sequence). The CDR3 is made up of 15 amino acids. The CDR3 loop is CASSPGQGAWQPQHF. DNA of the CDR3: TGTGCCAGCAGCCCGGGACAGGGGGCATGGCAGCCCCAGCATTTT.

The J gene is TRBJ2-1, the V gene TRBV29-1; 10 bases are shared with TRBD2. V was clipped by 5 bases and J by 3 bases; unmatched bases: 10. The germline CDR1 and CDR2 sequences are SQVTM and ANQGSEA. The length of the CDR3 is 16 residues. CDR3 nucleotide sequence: TGCAGCGTTAAACCTACTAGCGGGATGTACTACAATGAGCAGTTCTTC. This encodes CSVKPTSGMYYNEQFF.

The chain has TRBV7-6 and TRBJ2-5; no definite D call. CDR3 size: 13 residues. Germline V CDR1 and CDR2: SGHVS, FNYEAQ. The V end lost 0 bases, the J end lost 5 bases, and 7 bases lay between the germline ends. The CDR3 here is CASSLAAVETQYF. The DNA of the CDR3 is TGTGCCAGCAGCTTAGCCGCGGTGGAGACCCAGTACTTC.

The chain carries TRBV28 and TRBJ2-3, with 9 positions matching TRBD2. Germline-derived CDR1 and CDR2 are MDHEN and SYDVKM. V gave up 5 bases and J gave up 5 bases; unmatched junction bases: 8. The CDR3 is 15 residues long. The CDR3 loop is CASSRMVAGEDTQYF. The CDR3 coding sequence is TGTGCCAGCAGTCGAATGGTAGCGGGGGAAGATACGCAGTATTTT.

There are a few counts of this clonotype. CDR3 sequence reads: CASCADRRTDTQYF. In nucleotides, the CDR3 is TGTGCCAGCTGTGCTGACAGGCGAACAGATACGCAGTATTTT. This chain joins TRBV7-2 and TRBJ2-3; TRBD1 might be the D (6 bases). CDR1 and CDR2 (germline): SGHTA, FQGNSA. The CDR3 is 14 amino acids. The V end lost 8 bases, the J end lost 3 bases, and 15 bases lay between the germline ends.

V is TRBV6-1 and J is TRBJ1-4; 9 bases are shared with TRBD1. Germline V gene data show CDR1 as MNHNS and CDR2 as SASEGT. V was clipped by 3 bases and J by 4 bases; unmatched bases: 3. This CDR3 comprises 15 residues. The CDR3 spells CASSEDRGFNEKLFF. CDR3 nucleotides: TGTGCCAGCAGTGAGGACAGGGGCTTTAATGAAAAACTGTTTTTT.

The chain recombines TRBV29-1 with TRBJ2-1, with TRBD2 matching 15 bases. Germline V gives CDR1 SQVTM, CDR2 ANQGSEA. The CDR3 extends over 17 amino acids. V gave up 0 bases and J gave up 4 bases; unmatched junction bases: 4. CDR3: CSVEDQGTSGRYNEQFF. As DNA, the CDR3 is TGCAGCGTTGAAGATCAGGGGACTAGCGGGAGGTACAATGAGCAGTTCTTC.